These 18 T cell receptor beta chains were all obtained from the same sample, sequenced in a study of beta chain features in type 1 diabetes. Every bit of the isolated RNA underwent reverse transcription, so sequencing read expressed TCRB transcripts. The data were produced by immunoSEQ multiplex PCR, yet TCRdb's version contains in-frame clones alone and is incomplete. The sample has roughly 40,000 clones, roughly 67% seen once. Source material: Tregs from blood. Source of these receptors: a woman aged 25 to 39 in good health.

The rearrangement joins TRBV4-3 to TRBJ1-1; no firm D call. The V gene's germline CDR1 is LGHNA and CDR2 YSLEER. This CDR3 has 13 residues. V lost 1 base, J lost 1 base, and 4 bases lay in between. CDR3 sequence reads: CASSQGGNTEAFF. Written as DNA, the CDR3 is TGCGCCAGCAGCCAAGGAGGGAACACTGAAGCTTTCTTT.

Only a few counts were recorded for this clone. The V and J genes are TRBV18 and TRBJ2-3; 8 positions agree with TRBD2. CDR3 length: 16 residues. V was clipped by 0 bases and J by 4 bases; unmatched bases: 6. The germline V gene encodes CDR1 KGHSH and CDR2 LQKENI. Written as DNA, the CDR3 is TGTGCCAGCTCACCACCACTAGCGGTGAGCTCAGATACGCAGTATTTT. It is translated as CASSPPLAVSSDTQYF.

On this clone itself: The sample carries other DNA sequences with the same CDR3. For the CDR3, the DNA is TGTGCCAGCAGCCAAGATGTACGGGGGGCGAATGAAAAACTGTTTTTT. Translation: CASSQDVRGANEKLFF. The chain couples TRBV4-2 to TRBJ1-4, with TRBD1 as a possible D gene (6 bases). Germline loops: CDR1 LGHNA, CDR2 YNFKEQ. V gave up 0 bases and J gave up 5 bases, with 13 bases separating them. There are 16 residues in the CDR3.

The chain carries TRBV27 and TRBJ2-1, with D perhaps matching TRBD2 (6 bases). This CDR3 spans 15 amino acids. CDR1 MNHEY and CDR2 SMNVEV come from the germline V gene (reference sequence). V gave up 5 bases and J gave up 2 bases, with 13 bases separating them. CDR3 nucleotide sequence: TGTGCCAGCAGTAAACGGGAGCGGGCCTACAATGAGCAGTTCTTC. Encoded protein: CASSKRERAYNEQFF.

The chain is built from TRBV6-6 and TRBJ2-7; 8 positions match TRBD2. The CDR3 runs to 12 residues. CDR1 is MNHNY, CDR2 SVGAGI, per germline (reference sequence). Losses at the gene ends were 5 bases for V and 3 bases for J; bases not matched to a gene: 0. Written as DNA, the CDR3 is TGTGCCAGCAGTACTAGCGGCTACGAGCAGTACTTC. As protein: CASSTSGYEQYF.

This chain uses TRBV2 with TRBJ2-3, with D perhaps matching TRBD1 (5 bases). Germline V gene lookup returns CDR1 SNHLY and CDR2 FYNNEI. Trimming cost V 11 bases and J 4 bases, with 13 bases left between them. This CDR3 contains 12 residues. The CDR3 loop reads CARGRAADTQYF. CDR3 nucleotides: TGTGCCCGCGGCAGGGCGGCAGATACGCAGTATTTT.

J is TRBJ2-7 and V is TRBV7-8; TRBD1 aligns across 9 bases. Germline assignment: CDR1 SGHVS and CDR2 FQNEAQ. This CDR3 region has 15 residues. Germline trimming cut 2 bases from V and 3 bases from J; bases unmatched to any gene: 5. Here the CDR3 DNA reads TGTGCCAGCAGCTTATGGGGACAGGGCGTCTACGAGCAGTACTTC. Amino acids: CASSLWGQGVYEQYF.

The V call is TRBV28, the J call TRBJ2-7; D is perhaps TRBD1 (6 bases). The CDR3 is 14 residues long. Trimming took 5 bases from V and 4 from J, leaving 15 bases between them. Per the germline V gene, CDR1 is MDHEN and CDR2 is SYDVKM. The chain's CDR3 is CASSPHGQIYEQYF. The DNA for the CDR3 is TGTGCCAGCAGTCCCCACGGACAGATATACGAGCAGTACTTC.

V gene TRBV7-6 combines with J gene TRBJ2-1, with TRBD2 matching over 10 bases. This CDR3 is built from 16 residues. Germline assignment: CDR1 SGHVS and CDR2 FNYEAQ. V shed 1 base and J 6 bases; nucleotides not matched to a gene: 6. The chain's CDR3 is CASSLVLAGVFNEQFF. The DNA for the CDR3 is TGTGCCAGCAGCTTAGTTCTAGCGGGAGTTTTCAATGAGCAGTTCTTC. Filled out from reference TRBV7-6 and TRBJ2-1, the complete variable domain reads GAGVSQSPRYKVTKRGQDVALRCDPISGHVSLYWYRQALGQGPEFLTYFNYEAQQDKSGLPNDRFSAERPEGSISTLTIQRTEQRDSAMYRCASSLVLAGVFNEQFFGPGTRLTVL.

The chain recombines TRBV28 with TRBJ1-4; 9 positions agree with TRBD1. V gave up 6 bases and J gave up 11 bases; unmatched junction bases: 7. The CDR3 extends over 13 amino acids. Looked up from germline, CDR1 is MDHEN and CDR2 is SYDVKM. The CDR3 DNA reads TGTGCCAGCAGCCAGCCGACAGGGGGGAAACTGTTTTTT. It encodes CASSQPTGGKLFF.

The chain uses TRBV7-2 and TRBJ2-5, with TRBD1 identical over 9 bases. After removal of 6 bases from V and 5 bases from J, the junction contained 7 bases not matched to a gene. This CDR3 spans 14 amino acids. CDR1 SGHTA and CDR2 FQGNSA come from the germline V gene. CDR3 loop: CASSFTGGAETQYF. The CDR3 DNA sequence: TGTGCCAGCAGTTTTACAGGGGGCGCGGAGACCCAGTACTTC. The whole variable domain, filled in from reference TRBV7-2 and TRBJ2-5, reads GAGVSQSPSNKVTEKGKDVELRCDPISGHTALYWYRQSLGQGLEFLIYFQGNSAPDKSGLPSDRFSAERTGGSVSTLTIQRTQQEDSAVYLCASSFTGGAETQYFGPGTRLLVL.

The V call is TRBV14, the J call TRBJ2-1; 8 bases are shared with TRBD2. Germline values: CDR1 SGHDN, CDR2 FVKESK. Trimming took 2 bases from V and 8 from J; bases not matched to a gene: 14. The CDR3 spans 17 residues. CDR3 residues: CASSQKRRGRREDEQFF. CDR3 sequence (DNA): TGTGCCAGCAGCCAAAAACGAAGGGGAAGGCGGGAGGATGAGCAGTTCTTC.

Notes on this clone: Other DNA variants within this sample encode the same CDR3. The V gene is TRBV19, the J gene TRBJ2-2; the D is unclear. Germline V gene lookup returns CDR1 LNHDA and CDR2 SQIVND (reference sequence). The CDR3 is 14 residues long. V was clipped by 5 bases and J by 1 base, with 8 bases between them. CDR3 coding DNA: TGTGCCAGTAGTGCCTCGGTGAACACCGGGGAGCTGTTTTTT. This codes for CASSASVNTGELFF.

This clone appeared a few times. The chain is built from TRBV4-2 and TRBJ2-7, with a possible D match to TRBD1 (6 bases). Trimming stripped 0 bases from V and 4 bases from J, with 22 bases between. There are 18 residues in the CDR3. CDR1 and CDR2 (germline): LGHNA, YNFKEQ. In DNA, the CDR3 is TGTGCCAGCAGCCAAGAGGGTACACAGGGAACACTCATTTACGAGCAGTACTTC. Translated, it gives CASSQEGTQGTLIYEQYF.

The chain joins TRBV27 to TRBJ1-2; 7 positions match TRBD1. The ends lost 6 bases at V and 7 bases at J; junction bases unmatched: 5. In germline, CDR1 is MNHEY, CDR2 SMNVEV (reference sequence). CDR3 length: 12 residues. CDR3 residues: CASSRTGGGYTF. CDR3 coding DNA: TGTGCCAGCAGCCGGACAGGAGGTGGCTACACCTTC.

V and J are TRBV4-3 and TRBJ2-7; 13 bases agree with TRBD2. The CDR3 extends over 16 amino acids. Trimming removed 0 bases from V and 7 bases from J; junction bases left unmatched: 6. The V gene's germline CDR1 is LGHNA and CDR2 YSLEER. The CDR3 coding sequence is TGCGCCAGCAGCCAAGATCGGGGACTAGCGGGAAGGGAGCAGTACTTC. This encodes CASSQDRGLAGREQYF.

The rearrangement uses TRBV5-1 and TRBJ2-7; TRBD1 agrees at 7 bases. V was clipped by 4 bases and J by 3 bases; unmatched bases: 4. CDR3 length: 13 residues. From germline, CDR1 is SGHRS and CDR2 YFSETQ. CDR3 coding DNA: TGCGCCAGCAGCCCCCGGGACAGCTACGAGCAGTACTTC. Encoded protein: CASSPRDSYEQYF.

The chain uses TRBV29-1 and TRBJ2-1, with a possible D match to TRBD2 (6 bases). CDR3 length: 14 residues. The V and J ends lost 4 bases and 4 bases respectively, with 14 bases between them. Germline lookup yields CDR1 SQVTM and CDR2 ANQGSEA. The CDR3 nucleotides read TGCAGCGTTGTAGGTAGCGGAGCTTACAATGAGCAGTTCTTC. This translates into CSVVGSGAYNEQFF.